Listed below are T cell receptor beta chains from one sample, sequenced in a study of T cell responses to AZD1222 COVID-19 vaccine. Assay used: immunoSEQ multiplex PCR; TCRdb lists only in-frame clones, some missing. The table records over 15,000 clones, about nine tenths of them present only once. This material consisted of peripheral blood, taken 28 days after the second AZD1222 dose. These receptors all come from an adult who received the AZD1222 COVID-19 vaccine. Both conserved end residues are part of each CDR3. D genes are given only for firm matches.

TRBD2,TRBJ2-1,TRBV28,TGTGCCAGCAACCCGGGACTAGCGGTAGACAATGAGCAGTTCTTC,CASNPGLAVDNEQFF
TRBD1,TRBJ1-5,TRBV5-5,TGTGCCAGCAGCTTGGAGGCAGGGGGCTCTGCTCAGCCCCAGCATTTT,CASSLEAGGSAQPQHF
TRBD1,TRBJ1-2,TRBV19,TGTGCCAGTAGTATCGGGACAGCTATGAACTATGGCTACACCTTC,CASSIGTAMNYGYTF
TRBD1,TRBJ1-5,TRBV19,TGTGCCACCTGGACAGGCGATCAGCCCCAGCATTTT,CATWTGDQPQHF
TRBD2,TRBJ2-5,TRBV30,TGTGCCTGGAGTGTCCGCGGACTAGCGGGGGGGACTGAGACCCAGTACTTC,CAWSVRGLAGGTETQYF
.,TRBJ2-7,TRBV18,TGTGCCAGCTCGTGGTCTGGAGGCACCTCCTACGAGCAGTACTTC,CASSWSGGTSYEQYF
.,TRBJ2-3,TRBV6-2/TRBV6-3,TGTGCCAGCAGTTACCGGCAGGGCACAGATACGCAGTATTTT,CASSYRQGTDTQYF
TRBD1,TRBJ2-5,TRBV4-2,TGTGCCAGCAGCCAAGAGTTGAATAGAGGGGGCGGTTGGGAGACCCAGTACTTC,CASSQELNRGGGWETQYF
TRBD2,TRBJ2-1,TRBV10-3,TGTGCCATTCAAAGTAATAGCGGGAGCTCCTACAATGAGCAGTTCTTC,CAIQSNSGSSYNEQFF
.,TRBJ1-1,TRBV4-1,TGCGCCAGCAGCCAAAAGGTGGGGTGGACTGAAGCTTTCTTT,CASSQKVGWTEAFF
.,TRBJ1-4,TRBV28,TGTGCCAGCAGTTTGTCACAGGGTGATGAAAAACTGTTTTTT,CASSLSQGDEKLFF
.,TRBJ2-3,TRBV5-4,TGTGCCAGCAGCTTGAGGGGTGGGACAGATACGCAGTATTTT,CASSLRGGTDTQYF
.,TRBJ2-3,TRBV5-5,TGTGCCAGCAGCTTGGTCCGGGGGTCAAGCACAGATACGCAGTATTTT,CASSLVRGSSTDTQYF